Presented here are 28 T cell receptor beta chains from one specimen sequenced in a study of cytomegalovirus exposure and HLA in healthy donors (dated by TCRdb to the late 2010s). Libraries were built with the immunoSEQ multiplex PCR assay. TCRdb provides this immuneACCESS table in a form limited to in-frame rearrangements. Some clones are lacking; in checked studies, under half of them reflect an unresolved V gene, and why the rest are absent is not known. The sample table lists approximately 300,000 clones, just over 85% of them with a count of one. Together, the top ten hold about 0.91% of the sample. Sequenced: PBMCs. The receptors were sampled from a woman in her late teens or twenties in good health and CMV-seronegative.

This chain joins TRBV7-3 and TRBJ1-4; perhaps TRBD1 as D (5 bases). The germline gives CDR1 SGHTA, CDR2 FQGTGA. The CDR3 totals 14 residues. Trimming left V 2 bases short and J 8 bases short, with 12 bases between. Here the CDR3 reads CASSLYGGREKLFF. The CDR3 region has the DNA TGTGCCAGCAGCTTATACGGGGGACGGGAAAAACTGTTTTTT.

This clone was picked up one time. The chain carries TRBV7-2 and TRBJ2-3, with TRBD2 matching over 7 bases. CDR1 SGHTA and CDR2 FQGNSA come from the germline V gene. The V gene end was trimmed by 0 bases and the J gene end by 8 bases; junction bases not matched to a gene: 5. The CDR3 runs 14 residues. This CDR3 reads CASSLAGGTGTQYF. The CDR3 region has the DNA TGTGCCAGCAGCTTAGCGGGGGGGACTGGTACGCAGTATTTT.

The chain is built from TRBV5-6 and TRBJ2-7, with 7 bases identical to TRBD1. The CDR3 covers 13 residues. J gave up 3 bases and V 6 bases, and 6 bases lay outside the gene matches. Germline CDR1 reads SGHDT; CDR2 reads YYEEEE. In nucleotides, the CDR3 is TGTGCCAGCACCCTAGGGACAGTCTACGAGCAGTACTTC. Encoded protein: CASTLGTVYEQYF. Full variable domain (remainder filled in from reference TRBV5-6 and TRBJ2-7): DAGVTQSPTHLIKTRGQQVTLRCSPKSGHDTVSWYQQALGQGPQFIFQYYEEEERQRGNFPDRFSGHQFPNYSSELNVNALLLGDSALYLCASTLGTVYEQYFGPGTRLTVT.

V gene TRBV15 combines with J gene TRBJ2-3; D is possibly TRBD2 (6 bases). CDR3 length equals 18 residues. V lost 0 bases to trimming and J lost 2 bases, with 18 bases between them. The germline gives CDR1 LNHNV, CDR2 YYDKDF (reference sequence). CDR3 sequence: CATSRDRTTRLHTDTQYF. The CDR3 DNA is TGTGCCACCAGCAGAGATCGGACTACACGCCTCCACACAGATACGCAGTATTTT.

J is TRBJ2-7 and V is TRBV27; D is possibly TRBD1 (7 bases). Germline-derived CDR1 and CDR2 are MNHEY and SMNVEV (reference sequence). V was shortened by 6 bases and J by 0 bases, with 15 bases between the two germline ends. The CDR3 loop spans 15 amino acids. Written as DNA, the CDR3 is TGTGCCAGCAGACGAGCGGAGGGGGCCTCCTACGAGCAGTACTTC. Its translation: CASRRAEGASYEQYF.

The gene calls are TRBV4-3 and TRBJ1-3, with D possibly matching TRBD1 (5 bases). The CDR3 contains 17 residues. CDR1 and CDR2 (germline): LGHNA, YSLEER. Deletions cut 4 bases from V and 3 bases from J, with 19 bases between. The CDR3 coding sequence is TGCGCCAGCAGCCTGGGGGAGGGGATGGAGTTTGGAAACACCATATATTTT. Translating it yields CASSLGEGMEFGNTIYF.

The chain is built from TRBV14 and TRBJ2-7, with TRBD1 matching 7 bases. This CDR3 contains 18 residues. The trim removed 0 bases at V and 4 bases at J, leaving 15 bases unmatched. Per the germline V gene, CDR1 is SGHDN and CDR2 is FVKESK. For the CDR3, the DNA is TGTGCCAGCAGCCAAGACGGCGCTCGACAGGGAAAGTTGTACGAGCAGTACTTC. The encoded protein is CASSQDGARQGKLYEQYF.

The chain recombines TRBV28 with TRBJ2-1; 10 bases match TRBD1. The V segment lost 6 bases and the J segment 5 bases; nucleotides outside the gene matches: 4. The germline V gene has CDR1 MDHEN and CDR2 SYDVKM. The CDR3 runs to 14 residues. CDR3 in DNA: TGTGCCAGCAGGTCCGGGACAGGGGACAATGAGCAGTTCTTC. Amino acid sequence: CASRSGTGDNEQFF.

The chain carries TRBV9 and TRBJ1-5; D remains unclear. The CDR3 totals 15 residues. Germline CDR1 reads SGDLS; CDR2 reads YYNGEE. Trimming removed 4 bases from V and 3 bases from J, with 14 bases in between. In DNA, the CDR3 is TGTGCCAGCAGCCTCAGCGGCGGGCTCAATCAGCCCCAGCATTTT. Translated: CASSLSGGLNQPQHF.

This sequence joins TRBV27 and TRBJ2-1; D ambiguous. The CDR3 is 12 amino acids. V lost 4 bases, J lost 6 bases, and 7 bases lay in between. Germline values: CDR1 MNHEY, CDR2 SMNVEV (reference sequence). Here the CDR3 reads CASSSVRNEQFF. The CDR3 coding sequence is TGTGCCAGCAGTTCAGTCCGCAATGAGCAGTTCTTC.

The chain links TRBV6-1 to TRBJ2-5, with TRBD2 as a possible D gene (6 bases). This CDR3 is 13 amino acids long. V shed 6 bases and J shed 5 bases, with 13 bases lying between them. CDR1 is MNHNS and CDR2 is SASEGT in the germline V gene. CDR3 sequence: CASRGGPWETQYF. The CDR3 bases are TGTGCCAGCAGGGGGGGACCCTGGGAGACCCAGTACTTC.

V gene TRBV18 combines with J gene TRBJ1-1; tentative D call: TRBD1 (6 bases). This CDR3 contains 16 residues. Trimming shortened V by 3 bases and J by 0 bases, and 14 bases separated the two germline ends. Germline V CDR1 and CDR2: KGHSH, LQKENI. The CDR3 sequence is CASSPQGQRMNTEAFF. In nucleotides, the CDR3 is TGTGCCAGCTCACCCCAAGGACAGAGAATGAACACTGAAGCTTTCTTT.

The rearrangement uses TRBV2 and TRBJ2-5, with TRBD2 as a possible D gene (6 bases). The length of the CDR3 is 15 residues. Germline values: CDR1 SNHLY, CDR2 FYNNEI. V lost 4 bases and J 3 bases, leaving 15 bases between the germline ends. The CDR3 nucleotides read TGTGCCAGCAGTGTGGTGGGAGGAAGAGAAGAGACCCAGTACTTC. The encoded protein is CASSVVGGREETQYF. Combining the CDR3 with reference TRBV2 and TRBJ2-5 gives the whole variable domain EPEVTQTPSHQVTQMGQEVILRCVPISNHLYFYWYRQILGQKVEFLVSFYNNEISEKSEIFDDQFSVERPDGSNFTLKIRSTKLEDSAMYFCASSVVGGREETQYFGPGTRLLVL.

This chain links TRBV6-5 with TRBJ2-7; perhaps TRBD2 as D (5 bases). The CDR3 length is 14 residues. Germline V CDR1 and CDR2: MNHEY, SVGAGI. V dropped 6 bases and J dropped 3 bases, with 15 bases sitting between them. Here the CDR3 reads CASRASGLYYEQYF. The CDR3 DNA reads TGTGCCAGCAGGGCGAGCGGACTTTACTACGAGCAGTACTTC.

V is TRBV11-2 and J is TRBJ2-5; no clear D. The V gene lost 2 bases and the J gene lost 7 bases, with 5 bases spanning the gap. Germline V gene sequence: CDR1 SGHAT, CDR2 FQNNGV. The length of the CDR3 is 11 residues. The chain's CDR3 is CASSLSGTQYF. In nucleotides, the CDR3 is TGTGCCAGCAGCTTATCCGGGACCCAGTACTTC. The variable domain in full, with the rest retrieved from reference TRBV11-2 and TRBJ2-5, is EAGVAQSPRYKIIEKRQSVAFWCNPISGHATLYWYQQILGQGPKLLIQFQNNGVVDDSQLPKDRFSAERLKGVDSTLKIQPAKLEDSAVYLCASSLSGTQYFGPGTRLLVL.

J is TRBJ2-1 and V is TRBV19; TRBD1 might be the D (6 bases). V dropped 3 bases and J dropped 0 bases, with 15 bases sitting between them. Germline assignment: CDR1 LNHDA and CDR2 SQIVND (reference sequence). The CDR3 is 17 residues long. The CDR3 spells CASSMIGARGSYNEQFF. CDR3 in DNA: TGTGCCAGTAGTATGATCGGTGCCAGGGGCTCCTACAATGAGCAGTTCTTC.

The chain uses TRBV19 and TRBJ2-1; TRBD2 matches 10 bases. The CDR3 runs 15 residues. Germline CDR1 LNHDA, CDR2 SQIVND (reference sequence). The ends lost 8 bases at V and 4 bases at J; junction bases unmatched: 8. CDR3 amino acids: CASVPTSGVYNEQFF. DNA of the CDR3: TGTGCCAGTGTCCCCACTAGCGGGGTTTACAATGAGCAGTTCTTC.

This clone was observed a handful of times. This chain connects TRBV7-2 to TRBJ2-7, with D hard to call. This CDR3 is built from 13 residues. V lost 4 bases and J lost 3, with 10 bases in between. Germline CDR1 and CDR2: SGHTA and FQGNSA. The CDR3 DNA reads TGTGCCAGCAGCTCAGGCCCCAACTACGAGCAGTACTTC. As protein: CASSSGPNYEQYF. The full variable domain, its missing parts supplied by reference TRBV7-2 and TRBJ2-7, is GAGVSQSPSNKVTEKGKDVELRCDPISGHTALYWYRQSLGQGLEFLIYFQGNSAPDKSGLPSDRFSAERTGGSVSTLTIQRTQQEDSAVYLCASSSGPNYEQYFGPGTRLTVT.

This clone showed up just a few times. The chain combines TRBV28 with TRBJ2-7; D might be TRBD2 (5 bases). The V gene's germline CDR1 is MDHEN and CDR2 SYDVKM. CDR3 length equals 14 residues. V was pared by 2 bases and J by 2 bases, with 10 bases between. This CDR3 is CASSLTGNTYEQYF. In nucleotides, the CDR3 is TGTGCCAGCAGTTTAACCGGGAACACCTACGAGCAGTACTTC.

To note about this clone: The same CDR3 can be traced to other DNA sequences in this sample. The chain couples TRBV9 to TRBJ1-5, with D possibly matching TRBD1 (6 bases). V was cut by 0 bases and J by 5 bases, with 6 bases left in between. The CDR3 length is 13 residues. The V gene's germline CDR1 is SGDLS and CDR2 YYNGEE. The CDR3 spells CASSVGQDQPQHF. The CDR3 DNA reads TGTGCCAGCAGCGTAGGACAGGATCAGCCCCAGCATTTT.

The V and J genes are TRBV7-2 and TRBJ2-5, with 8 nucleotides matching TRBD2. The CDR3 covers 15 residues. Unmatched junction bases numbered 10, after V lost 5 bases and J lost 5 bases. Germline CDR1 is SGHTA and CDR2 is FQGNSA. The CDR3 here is CASSRRGLVHETQYF. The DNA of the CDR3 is TGTGCCAGCAGCCGGCGGGGACTAGTCCACGAGACCCAGTACTTC.

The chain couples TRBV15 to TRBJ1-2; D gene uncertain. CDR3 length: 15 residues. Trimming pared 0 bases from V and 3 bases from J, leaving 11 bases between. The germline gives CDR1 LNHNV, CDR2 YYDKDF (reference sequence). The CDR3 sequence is CATSRDTHSYYGYTF. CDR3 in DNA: TGTGCCACCAGCAGAGATACGCACAGTTACTATGGCTACACCTTC.

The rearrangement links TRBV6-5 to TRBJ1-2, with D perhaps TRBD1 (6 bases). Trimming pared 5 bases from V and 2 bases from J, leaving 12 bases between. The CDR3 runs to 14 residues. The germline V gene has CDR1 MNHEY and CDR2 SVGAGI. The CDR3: CASSPQGMNYGYTF. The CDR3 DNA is TGTGCCAGCAGTCCACAGGGAATGAACTATGGCTACACCTTC.

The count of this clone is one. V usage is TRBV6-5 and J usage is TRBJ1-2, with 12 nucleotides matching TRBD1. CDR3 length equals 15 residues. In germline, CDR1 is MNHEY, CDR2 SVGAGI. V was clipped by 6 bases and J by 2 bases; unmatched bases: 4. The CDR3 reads CASRPGQGANYGYTF. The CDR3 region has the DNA TGTGCCAGCAGACCGGGACAGGGGGCGAACTATGGCTACACCTTC.

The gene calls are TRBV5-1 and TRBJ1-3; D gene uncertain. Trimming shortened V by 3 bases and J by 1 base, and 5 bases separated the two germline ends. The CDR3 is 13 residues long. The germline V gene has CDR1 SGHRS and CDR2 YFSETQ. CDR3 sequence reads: CASSSGSGNTIYF. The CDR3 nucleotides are TGCGCCAGCAGCTCCGGTTCTGGAAACACCATATATTTT.

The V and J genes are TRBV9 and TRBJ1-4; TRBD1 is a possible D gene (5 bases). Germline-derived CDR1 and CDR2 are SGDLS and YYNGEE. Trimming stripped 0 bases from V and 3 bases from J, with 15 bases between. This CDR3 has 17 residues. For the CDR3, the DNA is TGTGCCAGCAGCGTAGGCCCCCTTGGGGGGGCTAATGAAAAACTGTTTTTT. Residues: CASSVGPLGGANEKLFF.

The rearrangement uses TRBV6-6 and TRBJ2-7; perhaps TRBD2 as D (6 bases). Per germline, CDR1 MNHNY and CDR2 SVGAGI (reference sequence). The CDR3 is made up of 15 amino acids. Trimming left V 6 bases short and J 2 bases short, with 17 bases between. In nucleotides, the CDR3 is TGTGCCAGCAGGCCCCCGGGGACTTTGGCCTACGAGCAGTACTTC. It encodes CASRPPGTLAYEQYF.

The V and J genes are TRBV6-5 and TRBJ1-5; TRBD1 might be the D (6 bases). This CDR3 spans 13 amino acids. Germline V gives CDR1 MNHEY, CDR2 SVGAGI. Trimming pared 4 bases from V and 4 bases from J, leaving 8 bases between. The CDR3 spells CASSFTGNQPQHF. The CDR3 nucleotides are TGTGCCAGCAGTTTTACAGGGAATCAGCCCCAGCATTTT.